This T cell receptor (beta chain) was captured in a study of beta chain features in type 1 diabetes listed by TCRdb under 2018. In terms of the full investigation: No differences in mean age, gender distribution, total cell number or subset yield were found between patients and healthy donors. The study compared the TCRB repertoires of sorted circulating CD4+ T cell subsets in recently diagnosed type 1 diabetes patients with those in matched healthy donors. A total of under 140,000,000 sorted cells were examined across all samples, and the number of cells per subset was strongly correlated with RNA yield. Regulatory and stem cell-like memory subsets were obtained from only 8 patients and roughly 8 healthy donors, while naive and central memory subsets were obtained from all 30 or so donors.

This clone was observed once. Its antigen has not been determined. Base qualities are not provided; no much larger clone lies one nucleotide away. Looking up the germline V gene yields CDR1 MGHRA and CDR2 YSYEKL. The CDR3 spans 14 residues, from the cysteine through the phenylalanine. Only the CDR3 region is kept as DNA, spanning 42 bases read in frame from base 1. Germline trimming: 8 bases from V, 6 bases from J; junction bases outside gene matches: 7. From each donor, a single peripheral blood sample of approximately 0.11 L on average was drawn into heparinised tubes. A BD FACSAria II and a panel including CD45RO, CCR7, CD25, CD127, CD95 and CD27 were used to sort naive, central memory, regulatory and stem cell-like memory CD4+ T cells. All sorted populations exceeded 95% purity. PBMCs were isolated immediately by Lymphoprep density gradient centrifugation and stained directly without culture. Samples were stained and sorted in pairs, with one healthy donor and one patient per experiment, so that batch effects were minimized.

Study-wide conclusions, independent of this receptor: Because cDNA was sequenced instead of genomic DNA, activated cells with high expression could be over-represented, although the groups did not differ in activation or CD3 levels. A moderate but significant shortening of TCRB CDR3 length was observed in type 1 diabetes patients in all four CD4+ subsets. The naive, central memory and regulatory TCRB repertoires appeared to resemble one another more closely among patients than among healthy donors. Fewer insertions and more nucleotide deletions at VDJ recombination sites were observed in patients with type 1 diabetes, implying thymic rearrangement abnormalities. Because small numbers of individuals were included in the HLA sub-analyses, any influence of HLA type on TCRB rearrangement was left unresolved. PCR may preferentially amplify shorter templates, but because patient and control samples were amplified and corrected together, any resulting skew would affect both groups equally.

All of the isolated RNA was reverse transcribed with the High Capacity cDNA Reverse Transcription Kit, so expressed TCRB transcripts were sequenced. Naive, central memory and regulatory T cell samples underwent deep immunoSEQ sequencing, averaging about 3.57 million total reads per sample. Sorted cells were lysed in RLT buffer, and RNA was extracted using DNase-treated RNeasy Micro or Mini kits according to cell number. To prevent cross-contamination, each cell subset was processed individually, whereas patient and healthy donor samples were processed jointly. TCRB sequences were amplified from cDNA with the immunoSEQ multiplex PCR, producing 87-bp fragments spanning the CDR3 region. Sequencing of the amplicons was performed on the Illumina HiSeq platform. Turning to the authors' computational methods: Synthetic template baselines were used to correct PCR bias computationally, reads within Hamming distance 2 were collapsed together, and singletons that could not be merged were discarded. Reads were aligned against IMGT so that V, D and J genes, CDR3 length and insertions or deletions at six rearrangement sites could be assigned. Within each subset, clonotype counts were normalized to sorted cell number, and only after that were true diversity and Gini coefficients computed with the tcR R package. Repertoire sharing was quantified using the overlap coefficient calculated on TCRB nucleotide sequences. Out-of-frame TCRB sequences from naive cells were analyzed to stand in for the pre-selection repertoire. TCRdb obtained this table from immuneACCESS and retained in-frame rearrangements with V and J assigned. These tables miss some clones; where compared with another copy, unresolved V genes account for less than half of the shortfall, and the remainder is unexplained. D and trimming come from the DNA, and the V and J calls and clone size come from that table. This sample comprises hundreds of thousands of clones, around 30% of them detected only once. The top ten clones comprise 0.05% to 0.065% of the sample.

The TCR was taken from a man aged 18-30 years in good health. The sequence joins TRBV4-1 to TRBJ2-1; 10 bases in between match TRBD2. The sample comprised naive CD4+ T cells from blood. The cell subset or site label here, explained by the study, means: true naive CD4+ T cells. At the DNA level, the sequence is TGCGCCAGCTCCAGCGGGAGGGAGAGCAATGAGCAGTTCTTC. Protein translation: CASSSGRESNEQFF.